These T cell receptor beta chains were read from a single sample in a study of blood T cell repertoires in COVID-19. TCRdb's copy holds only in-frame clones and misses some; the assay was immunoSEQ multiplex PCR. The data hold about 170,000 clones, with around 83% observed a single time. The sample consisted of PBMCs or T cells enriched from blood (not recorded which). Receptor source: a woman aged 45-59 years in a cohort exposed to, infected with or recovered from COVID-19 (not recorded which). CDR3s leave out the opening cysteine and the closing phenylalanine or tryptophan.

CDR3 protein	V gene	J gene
ASSLTSGVRETQY	TRBV5-4	TRBJ2-5
ASSPRQPNQPQH	TRBV2	TRBJ1-5
ASSRMARANEQF	TRBV5-6	TRBJ2-1
ASSLARATGGGYT	TRBV11-2	TRBJ1-2
ASSLKGASYGYT	TRBV7-2	TRBJ1-2
ASRATNYGYT	TRBV6-5	TRBJ1-2
ASSQVWLAGGGGTGELF	TRBV3-1/TRBV3-2	TRBJ2-2
ASSPDSINQPQH	TRBV18	TRBJ1-5
ASSLSGGQGTYGYT	TRBV5-4	TRBJ1-2
ASSQLNLAGGLTDTQY	TRBV4-2	TRBJ2-3
AWSVRHIGGTEAF	TRBV30	TRBJ1-1
AWSEQGAWYGYT	TRBV30	TRBJ1-2
ASVTGTSTDTQY	TRBV11-2	TRBJ2-3
ASSFDRGAFYGYT	TRBV28	TRBJ1-2
ASSSGQGGMNTEAF	TRBV9	TRBJ1-1
ASSYSLSGNTIY	TRBV2	TRBJ1-3
ASVKTSGRNTGELF	TRBV7-9	TRBJ2-2
ASSPGTGEGEKLF	TRBV7-9	TRBJ1-4
ASSLVFDVTSQNIQY	TRBV5-1	TRBJ2-4
ASSLEGRSPKNIQY	TRBV7-2	TRBJ2-4